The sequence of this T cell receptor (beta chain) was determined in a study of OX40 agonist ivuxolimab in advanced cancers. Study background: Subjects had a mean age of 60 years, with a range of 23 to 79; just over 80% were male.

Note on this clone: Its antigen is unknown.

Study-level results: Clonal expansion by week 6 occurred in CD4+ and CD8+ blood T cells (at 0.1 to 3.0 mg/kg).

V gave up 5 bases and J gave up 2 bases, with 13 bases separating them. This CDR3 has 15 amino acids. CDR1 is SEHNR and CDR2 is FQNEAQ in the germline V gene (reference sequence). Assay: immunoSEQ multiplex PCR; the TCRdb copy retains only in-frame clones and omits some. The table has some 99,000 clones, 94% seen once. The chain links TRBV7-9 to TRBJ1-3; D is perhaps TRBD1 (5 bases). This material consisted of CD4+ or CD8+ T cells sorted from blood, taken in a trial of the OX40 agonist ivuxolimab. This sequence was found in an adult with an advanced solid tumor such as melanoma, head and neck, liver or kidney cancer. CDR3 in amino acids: CASSPQGGPGNTIYF. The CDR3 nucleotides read TGTGCCAGCAGCCCCCAGGGCGGCCCTGGAAACACCATATATTTT.